This TCR beta chain emerged from a study of T cell responses to AZD1222 COVID-19 vaccine (TCRdb year 2021). A note on the overall study: A total of about 250 trial participants underwent TCR sequencing, of whom approximately 200 had received two doses of AZD1222 and about 25 had received two doses of the MenACWY control vaccine. Trial participants were enrolled by age into subgroups of 18-55, 56-69 and 70-plus years, and approximately 150, 30 and 60 TCR-sequenced participants, respectively, were included in these subgroups.

The paper's findings and limits, for the study overall: Participants were mostly white British, with more females than males. The authors suggested clonal diversity may have been underestimated. Only five or six AZD1222 recipients were SARS-CoV-2 seropositive at baseline, limiting conclusions about previously exposed vaccinees. The whole spike protein was spanned by vaccine-associated CD4 TCRs, and dominant responses were seen in regions 160-218 and 743-854. After two AZD1222 doses, both the breadth and the depth of spike-specific TCRs were significantly higher than at day 0 and than in MenACWY recipients. Nearly half of unique spike-specific TCRs reportedly recognized epitopes outside regions mutated in the B.1.351 and B.1.1.7 variants. Because no samples from the day 14 peak response were available, repertoires could be characterized only after the peak T cell response. The 56-69-year group was small, and its depth increase did not reach significance, likely because of low power.

CDR1 and CDR2, looked up from the germline V gene, are MNHEY and SVGAGI. The CDR3 contains 14 residues, cysteine and phenylalanine counted. Only the CDR3 DNA stays, 42 bases, in frame from base 1. For this chain, trimming is 6 bases at the V end and 5 bases at the J end, and the number of junction bases without a gene match is 7. The CDR3 regions of human TCRbeta chains were subjected to immunosequencing. In the paper's pipeline: Repertoire TCRs were matched against a reference library of SARS-CoV-2-specific TCRs generated with the MIRA antigen-specificity platform. Breadth meant the fraction of unique TCRs that were SARS-CoV-2-associated, whereas depth meant the fraction of total T cells that were SARS-CoV-2-associated. Using the MIRA data, every spike-specific TCR was mapped to the spike region that the TCR reacted to and assigned to either a CD4 or a CD8 class. Log10-transformed breadth and depth values were compared by one-way ANOVA with Sidak's multiple comparisons tests. As stored in TCRdb, this immuneACCESS dataset retains in-frame rearrangements with V and J assigned. A fraction of the clones does not appear; measured against another copy, unresolved V genes explain less than half of the discrepancy, and the remainder lacks a known reason. V, J and clone size are taken as reported in that table, and D and trimming were inferred from the DNA itself. Present in this sample are roughly 120,000 clones, about 88% of which were seen just once. Less than 3.5% of the sample lies in the top ten.

Only a few counts were recorded for this clone. Its antigen remains unidentified. Base qualities are missing; no much larger clone stands one base away. Read against the paper, the sample's time point label means: about 28 days (+/-7) after the second vaccine dose. Because spike-specific TCR depth and breadth did not differ between the two schedules, AZD1222 recipients who got a second dose at roughly 4 weeks were pooled with those who got a second dose at roughly 12 weeks. Vaccinee samples came from UK trials COV001 and COV002, including a single-blind randomized controlled phase 2/3 trial of AZD1222 (ChAdOx1 nCoV-19) in healthy adults. Trial participant PBMC samples were collected at day 0 and day 28 after the second dose for TCRbeta chain sequencing.

The rearrangement joined TRBV6-5 to TRBJ1-1; 9 central nucleotides agree with TRBD1. Sequencing was performed on peripheral blood, taken 28 days after the second AZD1222 dose. The sequence came from an adult who received the AZD1222 COVID-19 vaccine. DNA sequence: TGTGCCAGCAGCCCGGACAGGGGTGGAACTGAAGCTTTCTTT. Translation gives CASSPDRGGTEAFF.